This record concerns one T cell receptor (beta chain) sequence. What it binds is not known. These data are taken from a study of cytomegalovirus exposure and HLA in healthy donors. The PCR contained 60 Vbeta and 13 Jbeta primers. Only in-frame clones appear in the TCRdb table, and some are missing; sequencing was by immunoSEQ multiplex PCR. The table records around 150,000 clones, 76% of them present only once. Study results and caveats: DRB1 had the most TCR associations and HLA-C the fewest, a later analysis found, with rates varying by HLA locus. Later genetic work tied a missense DCLRE1C variant to beta-chain V and J trimming.

This receptor was taken from a man aged 18 to 30 in good health and CMV-seronegative. Sequencing was performed on PBMCs.

Here the CDR3 DNA reads TGTGCCAGCAGCCTGGGGGGAGCCTACAATGAGCAGTTCTTC. This gives the protein CASSLGGAYNEQFF. This sequence joins TRBV5-6 and TRBJ2-1; TRBD2 might be the D (6 bases). Germline lookup yields CDR1 SGHDT and CDR2 YYEEEE. This CDR3 has 14 amino acids. Trimming shortened V by 4 bases and J by 2 bases, and 10 bases separated the two germline ends.